Below, one TCR beta chain is given with its context. Its antigen is still unknown. The data belong to a study of shared clonotypes between healthy human individuals. Study results and limitations: Sharing across four donors was seen in 4.5% to 5.5% of naive CD4 clonotypes.

Sequencing used immunoSEQ multiplex PCR; TCRdb keeps in-frame clones, though not all of them. The sample contains about 820,000 clones, 80% to 95% of which appear only once. As defined, naive CD8 cells were CD45RO-negative and positively selected for CCR7, with terminally differentiated effector memory CD45RA+ cells excluded. Germline V lookup: CDR1 MGHDK, CDR2 SYGVNS. The CDR3 is 12 residues long. V was trimmed by 6 bases and J by 7 bases, leaving 9 bases between them. This TCR came from a man aged 25 to 45 in good health. The chain uses TRBV25-1 and TRBJ2-2, with a tentative D call TRBD2 (5 bases). The sequenced sample consisted of naive CD8+ T cells sorted from blood. CDR3 nucleotides: TGTGCCAGCAGGGACTTGGTCGGGGAGCTGTTTTTT. It is translated as CASRDLVGELFF.